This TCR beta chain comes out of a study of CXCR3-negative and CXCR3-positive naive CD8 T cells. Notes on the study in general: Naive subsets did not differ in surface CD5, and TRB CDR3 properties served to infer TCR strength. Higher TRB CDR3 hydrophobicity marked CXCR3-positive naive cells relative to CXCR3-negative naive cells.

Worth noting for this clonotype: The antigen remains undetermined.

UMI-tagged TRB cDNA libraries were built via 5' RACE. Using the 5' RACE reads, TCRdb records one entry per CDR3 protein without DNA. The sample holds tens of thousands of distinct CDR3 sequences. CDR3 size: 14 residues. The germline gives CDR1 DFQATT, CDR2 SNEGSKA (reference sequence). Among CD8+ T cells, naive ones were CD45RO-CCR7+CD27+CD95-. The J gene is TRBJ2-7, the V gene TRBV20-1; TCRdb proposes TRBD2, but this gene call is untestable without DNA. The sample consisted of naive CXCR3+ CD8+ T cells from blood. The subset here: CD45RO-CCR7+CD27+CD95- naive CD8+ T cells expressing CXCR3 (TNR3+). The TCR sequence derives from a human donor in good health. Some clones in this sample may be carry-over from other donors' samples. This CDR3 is CSAREAGYSYEQYF.